This T cell receptor beta chain was profiled in a study of blood T cell repertoires in COVID-19. Overall study context: Nucleic acid was either cDNA or gDNA, and it came from T cells, B-cell-depleted T cells, or PBMCs.

TCRdb keeps only in-frame clones here, not all; method: immunoSEQ multiplex PCR. Among 190,000 or so clones listed, 87% were seen once. About this clone: Other DNA sequences of this sample code for an identical CDR3.

The sequenced sample consisted of peripheral blood. This receptor was identified in a woman between 18 and 30 years old who had recovered from COVID-19.

DNA of the CDR3: TGTGCCAGCAGAGGGACAGGGGGCAATCAGCCCCAGCATTTT. Translation gives CASRGTGGNQPQHF. V and J are TRBV2 and TRBJ1-5; 10 bases agree with TRBD1. CDR1 SNHLY and CDR2 FYNNEI come from the germline V gene. This CDR3 is 14 amino acids long. J was trimmed by 2 bases and V by 6 bases; bases with no gene match: 1.